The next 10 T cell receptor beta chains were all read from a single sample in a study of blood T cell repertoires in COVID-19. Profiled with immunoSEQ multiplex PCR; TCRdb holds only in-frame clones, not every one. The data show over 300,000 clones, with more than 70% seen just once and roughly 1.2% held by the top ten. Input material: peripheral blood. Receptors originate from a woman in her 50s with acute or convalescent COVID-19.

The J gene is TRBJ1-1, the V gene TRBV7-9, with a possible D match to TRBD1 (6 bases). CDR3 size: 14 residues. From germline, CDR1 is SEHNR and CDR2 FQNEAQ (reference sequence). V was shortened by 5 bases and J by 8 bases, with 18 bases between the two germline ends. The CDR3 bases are TGTGCCAGCAGCCCACCGAACAGGGCCGGCGAAGCTTTCTTT. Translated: CASSPPNRAGEAFF.

The CDR3 DNA reads as TGTGCCTGGAGTGGGAGCGTCTATGGCTACACCTTC. Translating gives CAWSGSVYGYTF. V usage is TRBV30 and J usage is TRBJ1-2; D is uncertain. CDR3 size: 12 residues. CDR1 is GTSNPN and CDR2 is SVGIG in the germline V gene (reference sequence). V was cut by 1 base and J by 4 bases, with 7 bases left in between.

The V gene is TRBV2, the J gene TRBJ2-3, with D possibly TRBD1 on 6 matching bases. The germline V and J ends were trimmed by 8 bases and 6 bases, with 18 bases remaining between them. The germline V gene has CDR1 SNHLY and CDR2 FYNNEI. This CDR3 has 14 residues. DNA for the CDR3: TGTGCCAGCGTGCCCCACAGGGCGGCGGATACGCAGTATTTT. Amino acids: CASVPHRAADTQYF.

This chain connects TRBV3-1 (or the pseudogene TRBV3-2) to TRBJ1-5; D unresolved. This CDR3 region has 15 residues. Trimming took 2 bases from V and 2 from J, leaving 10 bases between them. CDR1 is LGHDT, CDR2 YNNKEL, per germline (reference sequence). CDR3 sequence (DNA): TGTGCCAGCAGCCAATTTGGGCAAGGCAATCAGCCCCAGCATTTT. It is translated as CASSQFGQGNQPQHF.

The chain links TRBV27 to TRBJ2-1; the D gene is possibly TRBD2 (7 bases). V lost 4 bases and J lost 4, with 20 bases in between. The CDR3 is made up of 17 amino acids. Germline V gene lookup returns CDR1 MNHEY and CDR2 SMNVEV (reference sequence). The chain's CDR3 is CASSSLGAGAQYNEQFF. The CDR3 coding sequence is TGTGCCAGCAGTTCCTTGGGGGCGGGAGCTCAGTACAATGAGCAGTTCTTC.

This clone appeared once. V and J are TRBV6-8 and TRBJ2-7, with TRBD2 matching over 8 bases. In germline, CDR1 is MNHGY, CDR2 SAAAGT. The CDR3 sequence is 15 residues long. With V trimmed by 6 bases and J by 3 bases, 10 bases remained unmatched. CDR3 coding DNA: TGTGCCAGCAGCCCGGGAGGGCGGGAGTTCTACGAGCAGTACTTC. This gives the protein CASSPGGREFYEQYF.

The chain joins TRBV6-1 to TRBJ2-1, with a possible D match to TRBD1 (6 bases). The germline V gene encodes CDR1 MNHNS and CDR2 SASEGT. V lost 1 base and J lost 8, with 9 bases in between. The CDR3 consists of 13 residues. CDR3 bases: TGTGCCAGCAGTGAAGACAGGGTCGATGAGCAGTTCTTC. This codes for CASSEDRVDEQFF.

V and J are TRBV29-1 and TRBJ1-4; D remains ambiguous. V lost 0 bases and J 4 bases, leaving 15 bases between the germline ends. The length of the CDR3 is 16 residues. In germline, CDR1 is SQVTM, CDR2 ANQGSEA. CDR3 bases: TGCAGCGTTGAAGAAAACTTCGATAGCGGTAATGAAAAACTGTTTTTT. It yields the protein CSVEENFDSGNEKLFF.

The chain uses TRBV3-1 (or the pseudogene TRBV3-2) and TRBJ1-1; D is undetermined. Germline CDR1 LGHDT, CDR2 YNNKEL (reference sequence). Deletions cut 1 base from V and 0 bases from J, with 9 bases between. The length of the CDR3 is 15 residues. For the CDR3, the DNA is TGTGCCAGCAGCCAAGGCGCGGATATGAACACTGAAGCTTTCTTT. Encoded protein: CASSQGADMNTEAFF.

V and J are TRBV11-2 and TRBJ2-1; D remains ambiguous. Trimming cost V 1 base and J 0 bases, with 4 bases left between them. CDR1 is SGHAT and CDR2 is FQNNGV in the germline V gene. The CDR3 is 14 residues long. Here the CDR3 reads CASSLASSYNEQFF. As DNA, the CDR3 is TGTGCCAGCAGCTTAGCCTCCTCCTACAATGAGCAGTTCTTC.